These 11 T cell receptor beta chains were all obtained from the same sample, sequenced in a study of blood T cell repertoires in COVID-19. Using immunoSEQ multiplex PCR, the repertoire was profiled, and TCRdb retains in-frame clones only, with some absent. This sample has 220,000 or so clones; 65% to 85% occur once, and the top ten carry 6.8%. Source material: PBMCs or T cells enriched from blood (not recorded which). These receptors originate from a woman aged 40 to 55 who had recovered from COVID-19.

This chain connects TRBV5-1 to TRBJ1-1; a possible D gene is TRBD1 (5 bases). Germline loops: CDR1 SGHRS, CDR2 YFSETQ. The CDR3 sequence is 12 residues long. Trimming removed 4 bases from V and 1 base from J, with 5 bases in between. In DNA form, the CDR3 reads TGCGCCAGCAGCAGGGGGAACACTGAAGCTTTCTTT. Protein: CASSRGNTEAFF.

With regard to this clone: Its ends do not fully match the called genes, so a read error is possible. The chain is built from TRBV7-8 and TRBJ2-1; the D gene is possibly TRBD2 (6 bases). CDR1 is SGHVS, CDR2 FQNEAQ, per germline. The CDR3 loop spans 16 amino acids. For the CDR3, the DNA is TGTGCCAGCAGGTTAGCCCTCCAGGGACTCGCTCGAGAGCAGTTCTTC. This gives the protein CASRLALQGLAREQFF.

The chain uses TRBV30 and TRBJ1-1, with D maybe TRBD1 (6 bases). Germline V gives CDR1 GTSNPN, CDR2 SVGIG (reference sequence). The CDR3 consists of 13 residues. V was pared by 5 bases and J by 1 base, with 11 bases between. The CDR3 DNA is TGTGCCTGGGCGGACAGAAGGAACACTGAAGCTTTCTTT. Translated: CAWADRRNTEAFF.

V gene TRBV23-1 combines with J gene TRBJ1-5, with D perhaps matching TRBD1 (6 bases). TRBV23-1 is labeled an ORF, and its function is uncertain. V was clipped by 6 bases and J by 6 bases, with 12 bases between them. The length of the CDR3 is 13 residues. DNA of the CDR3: TGCGCCAGCAGGAACAGGGTCGGTCAGCCCCAGCATTTT. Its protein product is CASRNRVGQPQHF.

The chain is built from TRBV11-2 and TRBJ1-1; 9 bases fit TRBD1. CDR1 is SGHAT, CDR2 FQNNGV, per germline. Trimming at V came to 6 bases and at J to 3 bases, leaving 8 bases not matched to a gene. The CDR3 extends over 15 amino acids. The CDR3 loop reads CASRTYRGRDTEAFF. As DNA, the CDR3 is TGTGCCAGCAGAACCTACAGGGGGCGGGACACTGAAGCTTTCTTT.

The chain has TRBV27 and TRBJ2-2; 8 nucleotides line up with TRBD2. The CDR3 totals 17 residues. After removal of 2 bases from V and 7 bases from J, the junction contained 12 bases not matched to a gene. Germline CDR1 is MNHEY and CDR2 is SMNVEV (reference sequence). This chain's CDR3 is CASSLLSGTPANGELFF. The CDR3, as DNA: TGTGCCAGCAGTTTACTTAGCGGGACCCCAGCGAACGGGGAGCTGTTTTTT.

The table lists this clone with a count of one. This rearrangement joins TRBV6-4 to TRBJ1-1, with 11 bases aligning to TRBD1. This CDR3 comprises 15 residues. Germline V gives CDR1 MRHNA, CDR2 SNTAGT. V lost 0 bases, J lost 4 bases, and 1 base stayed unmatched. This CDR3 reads CASSDSGTGGTEAFF. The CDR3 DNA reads TGTGCCAGCAGTGACTCCGGGACAGGGGGCACTGAAGCTTTCTTT.

DNA for the CDR3: TGTGCCAGCAGTTTATCGAGGTGGAGACAGGGGAGGTCAGATACGCAGTATTTT. Protein sequence: CASSLSRWRQGRSDTQYF. The rearrangement links TRBV27 to TRBJ2-3; TRBD1 matches at 8 bases. V lost 0 bases and J lost 4; bases outside the gene matches: 12. The germline V gene has CDR1 MNHEY and CDR2 SMNVEV (reference sequence). The CDR3 loop spans 18 amino acids.

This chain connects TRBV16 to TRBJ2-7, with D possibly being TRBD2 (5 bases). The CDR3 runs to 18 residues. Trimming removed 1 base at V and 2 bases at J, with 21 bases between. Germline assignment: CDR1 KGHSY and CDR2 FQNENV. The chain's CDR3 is CASSQFSRGPRQTYEQYF. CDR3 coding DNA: TGTGCCAGCAGCCAATTTTCTCGGGGTCCGAGGCAGACCTACGAGCAGTACTTC. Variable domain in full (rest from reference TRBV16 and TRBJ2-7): GEEVAQTPKHLVRGEGQKAKLYCAPIKGHSYVFWYQQVLKNEFKFLISFQNENVFDETGMPKERFSAKCLPNSPCSLEIQATKLEDSAVYFCASSQFSRGPRQTYEQYFGPGTRLTVT.

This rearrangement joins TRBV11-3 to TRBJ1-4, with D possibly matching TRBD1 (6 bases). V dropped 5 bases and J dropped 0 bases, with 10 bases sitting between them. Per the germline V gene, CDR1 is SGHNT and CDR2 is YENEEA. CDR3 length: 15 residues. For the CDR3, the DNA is TGTGCCAGCAGCCAGGACAGTACAACTAATGAAAAACTGTTTTTT. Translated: CASSQDSTTNEKLFF.

The CDR3 nucleotides are TGTGCCAGCAGTCCGGGGGGGGTCAACACTGAAGCTTTCTTT. Translating gives CASSPGGVNTEAFF. V is TRBV2 and J is TRBJ1-1; TRBD1 might be the D (5 bases). The CDR3 length is 14 residues. Trimming cost V 5 bases and J 2 bases, with 12 bases left between them. The V gene's germline CDR1 is SNHLY and CDR2 FYNNEI.